Each of the 7 T cell receptor beta chains below was sequenced from the same sample in a study of cytomegalovirus exposure and HLA in healthy donors. TCRdb keeps only in-frame clones here, not all; method: immunoSEQ multiplex PCR. The sample contains 85,000 to 120,000 clones, approximately 94% of which appear only once. Sequencing input: PBMCs. The receptors derive from a woman in her late teens or twenties in good health and CMV-seronegative.

This chain links TRBV5-6 with TRBJ1-2, with D tentatively TRBD1 (6 bases). Germline CDR1 reads SGHDT; CDR2 reads YYEEEE. The length of the CDR3 is 13 residues. V was trimmed by 10 bases and J by 6 bases, leaving 19 bases between them. The CDR3 protein is CASREWGQDGYTF. Written as DNA, the CDR3 is TGTGCCTCCCGAGAGTGGGGGCAGGATGGCTACACCTTC.

The CDR3 DNA reads TGTGCCAGCAGCCGAGAAGACTCTGGGGCCAACGTCCTGACTTTC. Encoded protein: CASSREDSGANVLTF. The genes are TRBV5-6 and TRBJ2-6, with D unclear. Trimming cost V 4 bases and J 0 bases, with 8 bases left between them. CDR3 length: 15 residues. Germline CDR1 is SGHDT and CDR2 is YYEEEE.

The rearrangement joins TRBV4-1 to TRBJ2-2; TRBD2 matches at 13 bases. The germline V gene encodes CDR1 MGHRA and CDR2 YSYEKL. This CDR3 is built from 17 residues. J lost 4 bases, V lost 4 bases, and 6 bases had no gene match. The CDR3 is CASSPQGLAGLTGELFF. The CDR3 nucleotides read TGCGCCAGCAGCCCCCAGGGACTAGCGGGACTCACCGGGGAGCTGTTTTTT.

This CDR3 reads CASSSTSTYEQYF. CDR3 coding DNA: TGCGCCAGCAGCTCGACTAGTACCTACGAGCAGTACTTC. This chain links TRBV5-1 with TRBJ2-7, with D tentatively TRBD2 (6 bases). V lost 3 bases to trimming and J lost 2 bases, with 9 bases between them. The CDR3 sequence is 13 residues long. CDR1 is SGHRS and CDR2 is YFSETQ in the germline V gene.

This sequence joins TRBV19 and TRBJ1-2; a possible D gene is TRBD1 (6 bases). Germline loops: CDR1 LNHDA, CDR2 SQIVND (reference sequence). CDR3 length equals 13 residues. The germline V and J ends were trimmed by 5 bases and 4 bases, with 11 bases remaining between them. The CDR3 reads CASSLTGTYGYTF. The CDR3 nucleotides are TGTGCCAGTAGTCTCACAGGGACCTATGGCTACACCTTC.

This rearrangement joins TRBV7-3 to TRBJ2-2; weak D call: TRBD2 (6 bases). Germline CDR1 and CDR2: SGHTA and FQGTGA. With 4 bases removed from V and 2 bases from J, the gap between germline ends came to 20 bases. The length of the CDR3 is 18 residues. DNA of the CDR3: TGTGCCAGCAGCTCCCTCCCGGGGGTACGACAAAACACCGGGGAGCTGTTTTTT. Protein: CASSSLPGVRQNTGELFF. Filled out from reference TRBV7-3 and TRBJ2-2, the complete variable domain reads GAGVSQTPSNKVTEKGKYVELRCDPISGHTALYWYRQSLGQGPEFLIYFQGTGAADDSGLPNDRFFAVRPEGSVSTLKIQRTERGDSAVYLCASSSLPGVRQNTGELFFGEGSRLTVL.

The rearrangement uses TRBV15 and TRBJ2-2; tentative D call: TRBD2 (5 bases). Germline CDR1 reads LNHNV; CDR2 reads YYDKDF (reference sequence). The ends were cut back, 0 bases at V and 5 bases at J, with 22 bases in the middle. This CDR3 contains 19 residues. CDR3 nucleotide sequence: TGTGCCACCAGCAGAGACCCGGGCGGACTCTCCCTGGGGACCGGGGAGCTGTTTTTT. Its translation: CATSRDPGGLSLGTGELFF.